This T cell receptor beta chain was retrieved from a study of control samples from healthy donors and cancer patients. Data came from immunoSEQ multiplex PCR; TCRdb stores just in-frame clones and leaves some out. Of roughly 150,000 clones in the sample, roughly 88% were seen once. Concerning this clone itself: The junction departs from germline at one end; a sequencing error may be responsible.

The sequence was collected from a man between 18 and 29 years old in good health. Sequenced: blood.

CDR3 in amino acids: CASSLKKRGEDEQYF. CDR3 coding DNA: TGTGCTAGCAGCTTAAAAAAAAGGGGCGAGGACGAGCAGTACTTC. The rearrangement uses TRBV7-7 and TRBJ2-7; weak D call: TRBD1 (5 bases). CDR1 is SSHAT and CDR2 is FNYEAQ in the germline V gene (reference sequence). CDR3 length: 15 amino acids.